These 20 T cell receptor beta chains came from one sample sequenced in a study of control samples from healthy donors and cancer patients. Measured with immunoSEQ multiplex PCR; TCRdb has only the in-frame clones, and not every one. The table records 130,000 or so clones, just under 90% of them present only once. The material sequenced was PBMCs. The receptors shown here come from a man between 50 and 59 years old with head and neck cancer.

The V call is TRBV2, the J call TRBJ1-1, with unresolved D. The CDR3 has 12 amino acids. From germline, CDR1 is SNHLY and CDR2 FYNNEI. Trimming took off 7 bases at V and 5 bases at J, with 11 bases between the two ends. In DNA form, the CDR3 reads TGTGCCAGCAACGTAGTTGGGACTGAAGCTTTCTTT. It is translated as CASNVVGTEAFF.

DNA of the CDR3: TGTGCCAGCAGTTTCGGACAGGGGAGTCATCAGCCCCAGCATTTT. Its protein is CASSFGQGSHQPQHF. The V call is TRBV5-8, the J call TRBJ1-5, with TRBD1 identical over 9 bases. The germline gives CDR1 SGHTS, CDR2 YDEGEE. The CDR3 consists of 15 residues. V trimming: 5 bases; J trimming: 5 bases; junction bases outside the gene matches: 8.

The rearrangement links TRBV7-9 to TRBJ2-1; D uncertain. The CDR3 sequence is 12 residues long. Deletions cut 1 base from V and 10 bases from J, with 8 bases between. Germline CDR1 is SEHNR and CDR2 is FQNEAQ (reference sequence). The CDR3 DNA reads as TGTGCCAGCAGCTTAGTCGCCAGAGAGCAGTTCTTC. Its protein is CASSLVAREQFF.

The gene calls are TRBV14 and TRBJ1-2; D is undetermined. The V end was cut by 4 bases, the J end by 8 bases, with 14 bases between. This CDR3 contains 13 residues. Per germline, CDR1 SGHDN and CDR2 FVKESK. DNA for the CDR3: TGTGCCAGCAGCCCCCGGGCGGGTAGCGGCTACACCTTC. It translates to CASSPRAGSGYTF. The variable domain in full, completed from reference TRBV14 and TRBJ1-2, reads EAGVTQFPSHSVIEKGQTVTLRCDPISGHDNLYWYRRVMGKEIKFLLHFVKESKQDESGMPNNRFLAERTGGTYSTLKVQPAELEDSGVYFCASSPRAGSGYTFGSGTRLTVV.

The J gene is TRBJ1-5, the V gene TRBV10-3; D unresolved. V was trimmed by 8 bases and J by 3 bases, leaving 11 bases between them. The V gene's germline CDR1 is ENHRY and CDR2 SYGVKD. CDR3 length: 13 amino acids. The CDR3 sequence: CAISDGHNQPQHF. The CDR3 DNA is TGTGCCATCTCAGACGGTCACAATCAGCCCCAGCATTTT.

This CDR3 reads CASSFQVNYGYTF. The CDR3 DNA reads TGTGCCAGCAGTTTTCAGGTGAACTATGGCTACACCTTC. The chain carries TRBV28 and TRBJ1-2; no reliable D call. Germline loops: CDR1 MDHEN, CDR2 SYDVKM. Trimming stripped 3 bases from V and 2 bases from J, with 7 bases between. This CDR3 contains 13 residues.

The V and J genes are TRBV10-1 and TRBJ2-5, with a weak D call TRBD2 (6 bases). Germline V gene lookup returns CDR1 WNHNN and CDR2 SYGVQD (reference sequence). The CDR3 extends over 15 amino acids. V was shortened by 3 bases and J by 5 bases, with 16 bases between the two germline ends. This CDR3 reads CASSDSEGPGETQYF. The CDR3 region has the DNA TGCGCCAGCAGTGATTCGGAGGGCCCGGGCGAGACCCAGTACTTC.

CDR3: CASSSQDSSYNEQFF. DNA for the CDR3: TGCGCCAGCAGCTCCCAGGACTCCTCCTACAATGAGCAGTTCTTC. The chain joins TRBV5-1 to TRBJ2-1; tentative D call: TRBD2 (5 bases). Germline V CDR1 and CDR2: SGHRS, YFSETQ. V was shortened by 3 bases and J by 0 bases, with 10 bases between the two germline ends. CDR3 length: 15 residues.

The rearrangement joins TRBV5-4 to TRBJ2-7; D is unresolved. The CDR3 extends over 15 amino acids. CDR1 is SGHNT, CDR2 YYREEE, per germline (reference sequence). V dropped 4 bases and J dropped 1 base, with 15 bases sitting between them. CDR3 nucleotides: TGTGCCAGCAGCGTCTTCGGGTCCCGGTCCTACGAGCAGTACTTC. Encoded protein: CASSVFGSRSYEQYF.

This chain connects TRBV28 to TRBJ2-6, with D unclear. Germline assignment: CDR1 MDHEN and CDR2 SYDVKM. The CDR3 is 15 residues long. V was clipped by 1 base and J by 0 bases, with 4 bases between them. CDR3 DNA: TGTGCCAGCAGTTTATCGGGCTCTGGGGCCAACGTCCTGACTTTC. It yields the protein CASSLSGSGANVLTF.

The DNA of the CDR3 is TGTGCCAGCAGCTTAGAAGTTGAGGGCTACACCTTC. This codes for CASSLEVEGYTF. This chain joins TRBV7-2 and TRBJ1-2; D not resolved. Germline values: CDR1 SGHTA, CDR2 FQGNSA. V lost 1 base and J 8 bases, leaving 8 bases between the germline ends. This CDR3 comprises 12 residues.

The chain is built from TRBV5-1 and TRBJ1-3; D possibly corresponds to TRBD1 (6 bases). V was cut by 0 bases and J by 3 bases, with 13 bases left in between. The CDR3 runs 16 residues. CDR1 and CDR2 (germline): SGHRS, YFSETQ. The CDR3, as DNA: TGCGCCAGCAGCTTGGGGACAGCCTTCTTTGGAAACACCATATATTTT. This gives the protein CASSLGTAFFGNTIYF.

The chain is built from TRBV10-3 and TRBJ2-2; TRBD1 might be the D (5 bases). The length of the CDR3 is 15 residues. V lost 6 bases and J 0 bases, leaving 11 bases between the germline ends. CDR1 is ENHRY and CDR2 is SYGVKD in the germline V gene. The CDR3 coding sequence is TGTGCCATCAGAGAAGTGGGGCCGAACACCGGGGAGCTGTTTTTT. Protein product: CAIREVGPNTGELFF.

This clone was recorded once. This chain's CDR3 is CASSLAEDLTEGYTF. The CDR3 DNA is TGTGCCAGCAGCTTAGCCGAGGATCTAACAGAAGGCTACACCTTC. This sequence joins TRBV7-9 and TRBJ1-2; D is uncertain. V dropped 0 bases and J dropped 8 bases, with 16 bases sitting between them. This CDR3 comprises 15 residues. Germline values: CDR1 SEHNR, CDR2 FQNEAQ (reference sequence).

The rearrangement links TRBV28 to TRBJ1-2; D gene ambiguous. The CDR3 has 13 amino acids. Germline V CDR1 and CDR2: MDHEN, SYDVKM. Deletions cut 8 bases from V and 0 bases from J, with 10 bases between. CDR3 loop: CASVGATNYGYTF. CDR3 sequence (DNA): TGTGCCAGCGTCGGCGCTACTAACTATGGCTACACCTTC.

CDR3 bases: TGTGCCAGCAGCTTGTATAAGTCCTACGAGCAGTACTTC. The encoded protein is CASSLYKSYEQYF. The gene calls are TRBV7-3 and TRBJ2-7; D gene unclear. V was trimmed by 3 bases and J by 1 base, leaving 7 bases between them. There are 13 residues in the CDR3. CDR1 and CDR2 (germline): SGHTA, FQGTGA. Full variable domain (rest looked up from reference TRBV7-3 and TRBJ2-7): GAGVSQTPSNKVTEKGKYVELRCDPISGHTALYWYRQSLGQGPEFLIYFQGTGAADDSGLPNDRFFAVRPEGSVSTLKIQRTERGDSAVYLCASSLYKSYEQYFGPGTRLTVT.

The V gene is TRBV19, the J gene TRBJ1-2, with D tentatively TRBD1 (5 bases). V was pared by 6 bases and J by 4 bases, with 12 bases between. This CDR3 has 13 residues. The germline CDR1 and CDR2 sequences are LNHDA and SQIVND (reference sequence). The CDR3 spells CASSNGGGYGYTF. The CDR3 nucleotides are TGTGCCAGTAGCAACGGTGGGGGCTATGGCTACACCTTC.

The J gene is TRBJ2-6, the V gene TRBV11-2; D is uncertain. CDR1 and CDR2 from the germline V gene are SGHAT and FQNNGV. The CDR3 has 16 residues. Trimming took 2 bases from V and 0 from J, leaving 8 bases between them. CDR3 bases: TGTGCCAGCAGCTTACAGCCGGCCTCTGGGGCCAACGTCCTGACTTTC. Translating gives CASSLQPASGANVLTF.

The chain has TRBV7-2 and TRBJ1-4, with D possibly TRBD1 on 5 matching bases. Trimming stripped 0 bases from V and 0 bases from J, with 8 bases between. From germline, CDR1 is SGHTA and CDR2 FQGNSA. This CDR3 is 16 amino acids long. CDR3 amino acids: CASSLAGPATNEKLFF. CDR3 nucleotide sequence: TGTGCCAGCAGCTTAGCGGGGCCCGCAACTAATGAAAAACTGTTTTTT.

The rearrangement links TRBV19 to TRBJ2-2, with TRBD1 as a possible D gene (5 bases). CDR1 and CDR2 (germline): LNHDA, SQIVND (reference sequence). This CDR3 spans 13 amino acids. V lost 8 bases to trimming and J lost 4 bases, with 11 bases between them. CDR3 coding DNA: TGTGCCAGTTCATGGGGCAGCACCGGGGAGCTGTTTTTT. This sequence encodes CASSWGSTGELFF.